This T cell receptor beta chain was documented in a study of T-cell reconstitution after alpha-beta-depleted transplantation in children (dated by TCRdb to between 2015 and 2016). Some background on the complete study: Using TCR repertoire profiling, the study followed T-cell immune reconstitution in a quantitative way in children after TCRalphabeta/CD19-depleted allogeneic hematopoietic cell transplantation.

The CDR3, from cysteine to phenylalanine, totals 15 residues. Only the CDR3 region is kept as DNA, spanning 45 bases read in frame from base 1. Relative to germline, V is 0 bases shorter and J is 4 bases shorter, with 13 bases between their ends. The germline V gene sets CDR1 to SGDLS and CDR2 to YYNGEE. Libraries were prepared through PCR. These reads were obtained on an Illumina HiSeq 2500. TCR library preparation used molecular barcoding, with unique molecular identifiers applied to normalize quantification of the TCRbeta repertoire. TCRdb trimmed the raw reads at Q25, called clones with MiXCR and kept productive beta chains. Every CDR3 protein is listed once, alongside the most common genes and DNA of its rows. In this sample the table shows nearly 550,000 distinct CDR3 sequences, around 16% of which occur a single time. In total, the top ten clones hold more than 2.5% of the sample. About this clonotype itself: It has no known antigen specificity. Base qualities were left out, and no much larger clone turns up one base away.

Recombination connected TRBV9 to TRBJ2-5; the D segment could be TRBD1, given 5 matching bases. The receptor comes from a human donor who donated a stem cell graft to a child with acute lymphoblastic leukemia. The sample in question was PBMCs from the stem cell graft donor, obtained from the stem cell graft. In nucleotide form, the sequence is TGTGCCAGCAGCGTAGTGGTCGGCAGGGCAGAGACCCAGTACTTC. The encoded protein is CASSVVVGRAETQYF.